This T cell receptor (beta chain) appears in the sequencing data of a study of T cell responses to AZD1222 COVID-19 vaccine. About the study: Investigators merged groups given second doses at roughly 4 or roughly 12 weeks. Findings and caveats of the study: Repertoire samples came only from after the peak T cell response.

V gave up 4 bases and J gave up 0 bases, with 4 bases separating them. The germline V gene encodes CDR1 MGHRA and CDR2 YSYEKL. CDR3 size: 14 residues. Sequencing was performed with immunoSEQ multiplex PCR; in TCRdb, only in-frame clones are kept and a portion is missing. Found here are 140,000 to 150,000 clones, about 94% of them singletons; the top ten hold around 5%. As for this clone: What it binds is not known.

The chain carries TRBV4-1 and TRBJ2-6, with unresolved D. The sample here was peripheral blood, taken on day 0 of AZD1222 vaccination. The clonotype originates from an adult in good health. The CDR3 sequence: CASSPDSGANVLTF. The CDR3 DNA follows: TGCGCCAGCAGCCCGGACTCTGGGGCCAACGTCCTGACTTTC.